The T cell receptor (beta chain) under discussion was sequenced for a study of beta chain features in type 1 diabetes. CDR3 length equals 15 residues. Trimming stripped 6 bases from V and 5 bases from J, with 19 bases between. Per germline, CDR1 MGHDK and CDR2 SYGVNS. Reverse transcribing all isolated RNA meant expressed TCRB transcripts were sequenced. Data came from immunoSEQ multiplex PCR; TCRdb stores just in-frame clones and leaves some out. The table lists hundreds of thousands of clones, 8% of them singletons. CD45RO/CCR7/CD25/CD127/CD95/CD27 separated CD4+ naive, central memory, regulatory and stem cell-like memory cells by sorting. About this clone itself: As yet, its antigen is unknown.

Findings of the study overall: Within each of all four CD4+ subsets, Type 1 diabetes patients had TCRB CDR3s that were moderately but significantly shorter.

The J gene is TRBJ2-5, the V gene TRBV25-1; weak D call: TRBD2 (5 bases). The receptor's source is a woman between 18 and 30 years old in good health. Sequences were obtained from central memory CD4+ T cells from blood. The CDR3 bases are TGTGCCAGCAGCGATCCAAGGGTAGGAGGTGAGACCCAGTACTTC. Its translation: CASSDPRVGGETQYF.